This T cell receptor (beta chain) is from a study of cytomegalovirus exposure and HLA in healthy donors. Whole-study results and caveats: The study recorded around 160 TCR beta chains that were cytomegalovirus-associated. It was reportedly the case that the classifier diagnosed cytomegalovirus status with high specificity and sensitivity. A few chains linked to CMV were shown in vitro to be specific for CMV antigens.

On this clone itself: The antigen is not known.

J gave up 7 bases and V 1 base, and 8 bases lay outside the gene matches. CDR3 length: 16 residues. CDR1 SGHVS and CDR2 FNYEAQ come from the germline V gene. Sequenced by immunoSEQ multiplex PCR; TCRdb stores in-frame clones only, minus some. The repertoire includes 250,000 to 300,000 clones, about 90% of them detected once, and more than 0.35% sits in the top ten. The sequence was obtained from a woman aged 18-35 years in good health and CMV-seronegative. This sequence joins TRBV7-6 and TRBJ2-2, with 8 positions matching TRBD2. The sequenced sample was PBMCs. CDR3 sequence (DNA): TGTGCCAGCAGCTTAGACTACGGGGGGGCCAACGGGGAGCTGTTTTTT. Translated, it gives CASSLDYGGANGELFF.